The rows below give T cell receptor beta chains drawn from one sample of a study of blood T cell repertoires in COVID-19. Here immunoSEQ multiplex PCR was the method, and the copy in TCRdb shows in-frame clones only, minus some. The sample contains roughly 350,000 clones, approximately 92% of which appear only once. The sample was PBMCs or T cells enriched from blood (not recorded which). Every receptor here comes from a woman between 25 and 40 years old who had recovered from COVID-19. CDR3s include the opening cysteine and the closing phenylalanine or tryptophan.

TRBV9	CASSPGTFNTEAFF
TRBV4-1	CASSQDVRNEQFF
TRBV21-1	CASSNTNLAGGGLKVYEQYF
TRBV30	CAWSVRRTSGRGTDTQYF
TRBV21-1	CASSNRRPAASTDTQYF
TRBV12-3/TRBV12-4	CASSSGTGKKLFF
TRBV28	CASSINREVTEAFF
TRBV4-1	CASSQESAGLTEAFF
TRBV11-3	CASSHRDTYEQYF
TRBV6-5	CASSLWWRGGDEQYF
TRBV7-2	CASSLAQLSYEQYF
TRBV2	CASRRMTNEKLFF
TRBV14	CASSQAGTGLHF
TRBV7-9	CASSYIYEQYF
TRBV6-5	CASSFTLAGEQYF
TRBV20-1	CSASIQSRPEAFF
TRBV7-2	CASSLRPQGQVEKLFF
TRBV18	CASSPLSGRASPGYEQYF
TRBV19	CASRRSRTGVHEQYF
TRBV5-1	CASTPPGGWDTQYF
TRBV28	CASSSGGNSYGYTF
TRBV28	CATMTSGTSYEQYF
TRBV6-2/TRBV6-3	CASSYGQGVNTEAFF
TRBV9	CASSSHPGGQTEVYVNQPQHF
TRBV14	CASSQPRRSSGNTIYF
TRBV7-8	CASSGLAGHRTGSYNEQFF